Presented here are 10 T cell receptor beta chains from one specimen sequenced in a study of cytomegalovirus exposure and HLA in healthy donors. TCRdb's copy holds only in-frame clones and misses some; the assay was immunoSEQ multiplex PCR. This sample carries under 150,000 clones, 85% to 90% of them seen once, and the ten largest clones take about 6.3%. The sample was PBMCs. The receptor source for this set is a woman between 18 and 29 years old in good health and CMV-seropositive.

The chain couples TRBV4-3 to TRBJ2-5; D call uncertain. Germline V gives CDR1 LGHNA, CDR2 YSLEER. CDR3 length: 13 residues. V was shortened by 3 bases and J by 5 bases, with 10 bases between the two germline ends. The CDR3 DNA is TGCGCCAGCAGCCACGTACTGAGGGAGACCCAGTACTTC. Its protein product is CASSHVLRETQYF.

V is TRBV27 and J is TRBJ1-4; TRBD1 matches at 8 bases. In germline, CDR1 is MNHEY, CDR2 SMNVEV (reference sequence). The CDR3 contains 14 residues. V lost 5 bases and J lost 13; bases outside the gene matches: 12. CDR3 region: CASSERTGHIRLFF. CDR3 sequence (DNA): TGTGCCAGCAGTGAGCGGACAGGGCATATCCGACTGTTTTTT.

The V and J genes are TRBV5-4 and TRBJ1-2; possibly TRBD1 for D (6 bases). Germline V lookup: CDR1 SGHNT, CDR2 YYREEE (reference sequence). V was pared by 4 bases and J by 8 bases, with 21 bases between. This CDR3 is 15 amino acids long. CDR3 bases: TGTGCCAGCAGCCAACAAACAGGGTCGGTTTGGGGCTACACCTTC. Translation gives CASSQQTGSVWGYTF.

The chain combines TRBV6-1 with TRBJ1-2, with 10 positions matching TRBD1. The germline CDR1 and CDR2 sequences are MNHNS and SASEGT. V lost 0 bases, J lost 8 bases, and 6 bases stayed unmatched. The CDR3 loop spans 15 amino acids. CDR3 amino acids: CASSEAHRTGGGYTF. CDR3 sequence (DNA): TGTGCCAGCAGTGAAGCGCATCGGACAGGGGGAGGCTACACCTTC.

This chain uses TRBV27 with TRBJ1-2; 7 bases match TRBD1. Germline CDR1 MNHEY, CDR2 SMNVEV (reference sequence). V was clipped by 5 bases and J by 3 bases; unmatched bases: 12. This CDR3 comprises 16 residues. As DNA, the CDR3 is TGTGCCAGCAGTCCAGGATATGACAGGGACGACTATGGCTACACCTTC. It translates to CASSPGYDRDDYGYTF.

J is TRBJ2-2 and V is TRBV5-6; 9 bases line up with TRBD2. Germline CDR1 is SGHDT and CDR2 is YYEEEE. The J segment lost 1 base and the V segment lost 4 bases, leaving 8 bases of the junction unmatched. The CDR3 runs 17 residues. The CDR3 DNA reads TGTGCCAGCAGCCCCCCGAGACTAGCGGTGAACACCGGGGAGCTGTTTTTT. Translating gives CASSPPRLAVNTGELFF.

This chain uses TRBV13 with TRBJ1-1; D is perhaps TRBD1 (5 bases). Per the germline V gene, CDR1 is PRHDT and CDR2 is FYEKMQ (reference sequence). The CDR3 consists of 15 residues. Between the trimmed V and J ends, which lost 1 base and 1 base, there was a span of 10 bases. The CDR3 DNA reads as TGTGCCAGCAGCTTAGAGGGGCGGGGGAACACTGAAGCTTTCTTT. It translates to CASSLEGRGNTEAFF.

The V gene is TRBV7-2, the J gene TRBJ2-1, with D possibly being TRBD2 (5 bases). The CDR3 extends over 15 amino acids. V gave up 5 bases and J gave up 1 base, with 12 bases separating them. Germline V gives CDR1 SGHTA, CDR2 FQGNSA. CDR3 sequence reads: CASSQRRGSYNEQFF. CDR3 DNA sequence: TGTGCCAGCAGCCAAAGGCGAGGGTCCTACAATGAGCAGTTCTTC.

This chain uses TRBV5-1 with TRBJ2-7; maybe TRBD1 (6 bases). Germline CDR1 SGHRS, CDR2 YFSETQ. V was clipped by 4 bases and J by 3 bases, with 8 bases between them. CDR3 length: 12 amino acids. The CDR3 protein is CASSVDSYEQYF. The CDR3 nucleotides read TGCGCCAGCAGCGTGGACAGCTACGAGCAGTACTTC. The full variable domain, completed using reference TRBV5-1 and TRBJ2-7, is KAGVTQTPRYLIKTRGQQVTLSCSPISGHRSVSWYQQTPGQGLQFLFEYFSETQRNKGNFPGRFSGRQFSNSRSEMNVSTLELGDSALYLCASSVDSYEQYFGPGTRLTVT.

J is TRBJ1-2 and V is TRBV10-3; weak D call: TRBD1 (5 bases). Trimming stripped 4 bases from V and 8 bases from J, with 11 bases between. This CDR3 has 12 residues. Germline loops: CDR1 ENHRY, CDR2 SYGVKD. The CDR3 DNA reads as TGTGCCATCAGTGGGGCCCGGGGGGGCTACACCTTC. Its translation is CAISGARGGYTF.